Detailed here is one TCR beta chain. Seattle's cohort entered during active infection and was followed longitudinally. The V gene's germline CDR1 is LNHDA and CDR2 SQIVND (reference sequence). V was trimmed by 5 bases and J by 1 base, leaving 11 bases between them. The CDR3 consists of 14 residues. How the authors handled the data: Scientists estimated how many nucleated cells there were by amplifying reference gene primers. Some clones are missing from TCRdb's copy, which holds only in-frame ones; the method was immunoSEQ multiplex PCR. V, J and clone size derive from that table, while D and trimming were established from the DNA sequence. The sample has some 500,000 clones; around nine tenths are singletons. These data belong to a study of blood T cell repertoires in COVID-19. As for the study in general: Researchers got acute and convalescent COVID-19 samples from the United States, Italy and Spain.

The TCR was taken from a woman in her 50s with COVID-19, enrolled during active disease. V and J are TRBV19 and TRBJ1-1; tentatively, D is TRBD1 (5 bases). Material: peripheral blood. DNA of the CDR3: TGTGCCAGTAGTTGGGGCATGGGGAACACTGAAGCTTTCTTT. Amino acids: CASSWGMGNTEAFF. The whole variable domain, filled in from reference TRBV19 and TRBJ1-1, reads DGGITQSPKYLFRKEGQNVTLSCEQNLNHDAMYWYRQDPGQGLRLIYYSQIVNDFQKGDIAEGYSVSREKKESFPLTVTSAQKNPTAFYLCASSWGMGNTEAFFGQGTRLTVV.